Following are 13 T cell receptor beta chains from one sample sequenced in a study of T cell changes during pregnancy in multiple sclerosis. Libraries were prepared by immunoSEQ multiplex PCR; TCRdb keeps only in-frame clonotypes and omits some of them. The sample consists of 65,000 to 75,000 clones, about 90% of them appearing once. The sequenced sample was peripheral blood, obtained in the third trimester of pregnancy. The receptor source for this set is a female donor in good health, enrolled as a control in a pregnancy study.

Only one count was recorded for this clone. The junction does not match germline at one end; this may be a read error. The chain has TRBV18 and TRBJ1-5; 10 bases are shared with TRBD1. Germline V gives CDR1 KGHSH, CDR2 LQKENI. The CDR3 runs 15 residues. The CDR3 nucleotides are TGTGCCAGCTCACCCGACAGGGGGCGCAACCAGCCCCAGCATTTT. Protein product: CASSPDRGRNQPQHF.

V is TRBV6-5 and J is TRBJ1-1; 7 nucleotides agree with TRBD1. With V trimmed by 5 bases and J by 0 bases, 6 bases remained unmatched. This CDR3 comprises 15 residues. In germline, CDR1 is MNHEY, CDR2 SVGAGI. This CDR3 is CASSPLDRLNTEAFF. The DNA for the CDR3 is TGTGCCAGCAGTCCCCTGGACAGGCTGAACACTGAAGCTTTCTTT.

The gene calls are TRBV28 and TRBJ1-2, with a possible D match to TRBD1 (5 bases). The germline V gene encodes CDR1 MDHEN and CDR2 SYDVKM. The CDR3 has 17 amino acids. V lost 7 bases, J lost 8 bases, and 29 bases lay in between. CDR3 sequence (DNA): TGTGCCAGCACCATCTCATGGGGAGGTTGGCAGGGCGGCGGCTACACCTTC. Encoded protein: CASTISWGGWQGGGYTF.

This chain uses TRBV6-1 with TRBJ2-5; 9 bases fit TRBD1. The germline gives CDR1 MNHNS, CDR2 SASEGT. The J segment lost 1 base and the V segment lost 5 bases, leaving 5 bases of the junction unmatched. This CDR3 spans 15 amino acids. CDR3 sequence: CASSTETGGQETQYF. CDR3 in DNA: TGTGCCAGCAGTACCGAGACAGGGGGCCAAGAGACCCAGTACTTC.

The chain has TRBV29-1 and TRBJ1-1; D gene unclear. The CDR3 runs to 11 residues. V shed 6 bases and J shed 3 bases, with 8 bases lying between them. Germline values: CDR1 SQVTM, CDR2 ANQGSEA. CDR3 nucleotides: TGCAGCGTCGTCCAGGACACTGAAGCTTTCTTT. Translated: CSVVQDTEAFF.

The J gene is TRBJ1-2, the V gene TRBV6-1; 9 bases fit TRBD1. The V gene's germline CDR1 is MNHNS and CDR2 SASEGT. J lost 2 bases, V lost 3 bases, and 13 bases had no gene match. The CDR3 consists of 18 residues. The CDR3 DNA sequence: TGTGCCAGCAGTGATATGGAGAGGGGGACAGGGTTCAACTATGGCTACACCTTC. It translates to CASSDMERGTGFNYGYTF.

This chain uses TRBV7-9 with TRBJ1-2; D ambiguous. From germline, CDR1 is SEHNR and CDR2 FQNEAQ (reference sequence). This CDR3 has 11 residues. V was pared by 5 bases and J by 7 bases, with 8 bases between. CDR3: CASSASGGYTF. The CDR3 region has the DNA TGTGCCAGCAGCGCTTCAGGTGGCTACACCTTC.

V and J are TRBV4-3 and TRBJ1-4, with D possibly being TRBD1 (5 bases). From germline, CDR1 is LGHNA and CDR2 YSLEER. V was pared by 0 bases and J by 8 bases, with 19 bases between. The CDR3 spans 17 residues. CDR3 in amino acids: CASSQEERGGWREKLFF. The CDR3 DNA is TGCGCCAGCAGCCAAGAGGAGAGGGGAGGGTGGCGGGAAAAACTGTTTTTT.

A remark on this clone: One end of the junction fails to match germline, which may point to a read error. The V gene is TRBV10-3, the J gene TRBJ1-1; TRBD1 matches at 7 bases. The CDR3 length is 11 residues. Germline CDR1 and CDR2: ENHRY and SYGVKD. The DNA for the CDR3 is TGTGCCATCAGTGAGACTGGGACAGCGGTCTTT. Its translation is CAISETGTAVF.

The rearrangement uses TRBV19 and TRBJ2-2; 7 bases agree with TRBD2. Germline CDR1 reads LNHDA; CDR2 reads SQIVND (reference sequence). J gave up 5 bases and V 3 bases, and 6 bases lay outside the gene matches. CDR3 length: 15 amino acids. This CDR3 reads CASSIRGGVTGELFF. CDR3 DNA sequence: TGTGCCAGTAGTATTCGCGGGGGAGTGACCGGGGAGCTGTTTTTT.

The CDR3 DNA is TGTGCCAGCAGCGAAGAGGACAGGGATCGTAATCAGCCCCAGCATTTT. This codes for CASSEEDRDRNQPQHF. The rearrangement joins TRBV7-9 to TRBJ1-5, with TRBD1 matching over 8 bases. With V trimmed by 5 bases and J by 4 bases, 10 bases remained unmatched. Germline loops: CDR1 SEHNR, CDR2 FQNEAQ (reference sequence). The CDR3 is 16 residues long.

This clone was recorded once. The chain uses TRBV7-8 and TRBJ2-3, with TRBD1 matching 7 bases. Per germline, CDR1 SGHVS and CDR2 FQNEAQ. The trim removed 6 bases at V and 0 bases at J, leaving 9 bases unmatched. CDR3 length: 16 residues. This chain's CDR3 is CASRGWTGISTDTQYF. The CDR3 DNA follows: TGTGCCAGCAGGGGATGGACAGGTATAAGCACAGATACGCAGTATTTT.

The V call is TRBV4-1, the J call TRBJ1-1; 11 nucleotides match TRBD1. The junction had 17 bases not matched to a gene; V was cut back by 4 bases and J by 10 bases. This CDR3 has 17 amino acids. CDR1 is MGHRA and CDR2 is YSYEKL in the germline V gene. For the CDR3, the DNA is TGCGCCAGCAGCCCACCCCAACCGGGACAGGGGGTGCTAGGAGCTTTCTTT. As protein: CASSPPQPGQGVLGAFF.